The text below deals with one TCR beta chain. Method: immunoSEQ multiplex PCR; TCRdb's copy keeps in-frame clones and lacks some. Here the sample spans about 150,000 clones, 88% being singletons. Sample time point: baseline pretreatment blood. Stated treatment: 15 Gy SBRT to primary tumor, nephrectomy 4 weeks later. This specimen comes from a study of radiation and T cells in renal cell carcinoma. The CDR3 is 16 amino acids. J lost 3 bases, V lost 4 bases, and 4 bases had no gene match. Germline assignment: CDR1 SGHDT and CDR2 YYEEEE. V usage is TRBV5-6 and J usage is TRBJ1-6; 10 positions agree with TRBD1. Sequencing was performed on blood, taken from a patient whose treatment included radiotherapy and nephrectomy. This TCR was recovered from a woman between 70 and 85 years old with renal cell carcinoma. The CDR3, as DNA: TGTGCCAGCAGCGCCCGGGACAGGGGCTATAATTCACCCCTCCACTTT. Its translation is CASSARDRGYNSPLHF.